Listed below are T cell receptor beta chains from one sample, sequenced in a study of blood T cell repertoires in COVID-19. Repertoires were generated with immunoSEQ multiplex PCR, while TCRdb's copy carries only in-frame clones and drops some. This table holds over 300,000 clones, around 89% found once. The sequenced sample was peripheral blood. Receptors were obtained from a young man with active or convalescent COVID-19. Both conserved end residues are part of each CDR3. D genes are given only for firm matches. Rows may omit the clone size; those that give it use once, few, many or a size class.

CDR3	DNA	D	size	V	J
CASSHGGEQYF	TGTGCCAGCAGTCACGGCGGGGAGCAGTACTTC	.	.	TRBV6-5	TRBJ2-7
CASSPVPDQPQHF	TGTGCCAGCAGCCCCGTTCCAGATCAGCCCCAGCATTTT	.	.	TRBV6-6	TRBJ1-5
CASSPGDQPQHF	TGTGCCAGCTCCCCGGGGGATCAGCCCCAGCATTTT	.	.	TRBV18	TRBJ1-5
CAIMKTGTANTGELFF	TGTGCCATCATGAAGACCGGGACAGCGAACACCGGGGAGCTGTTTTTT	TRBD1	.	TRBV10-3	TRBJ2-2
CASGEGRTGELFF	TGTGCCAGCGGCGAGGGTCGCACCGGGGAGCTGTTTTTT	.	.	TRBV7-8	TRBJ2-2
CASSQRQGNQPQHF	TGTGCCAGCAGTCAGAGACAGGGGAATCAGCCCCAGCATTTT	TRBD1	.	TRBV6-5	TRBJ1-5
CASRDRGDTEAFF	TGTGCCAGTAGGGACCGGGGGGACACTGAAGCTTTCTTT	.	once	TRBV5-4	TRBJ1-1
CASTSIAGGPGNEQFF	TGTGCCAGCACCTCTATAGCGGGAGGGCCGGGCAATGAGCAGTTCTTC	TRBD2	.	TRBV11-2	TRBJ2-1
CASSSQGAYEQYF	TGTGCCAGCAGCTCACAGGGGGCCTACGAGCAGTACTTC	TRBD1	.	TRBV27	TRBJ2-7
CASSLNRRTGGVQETQYF	TGTGCCAGCAGCTTAAACCGAAGGACAGGGGGCGTCCAAGAGACCCAGTACTTC	TRBD1	once	TRBV7-9	TRBJ2-5
CASSQTADSRVNTIYF	TGTGCCAGCAGCCAAACCGCGGACAGCCGGGTAAACACCATATATTTT	.	.	TRBV14	TRBJ1-3
CASSYGRGSTEAFF	TGTGCCAGCAGTTACGGCAGGGGGAGCACTGAAGCTTTCTTT	TRBD1	.	TRBV6-5	TRBJ1-1
CASSQDRQGAFF	TGTGCCAGCAGCCAAGATCGGCAGGGAGCTTTCTTT	.	.	TRBV14	TRBJ1-1
CASSQDGDRNIQYF	TGCGCCAGCAGCCAAGACGGGGACAGAAACATTCAGTACTTC	TRBD1	.	TRBV4-3	TRBJ2-4
CASSAEVGNSGNTIYF	TGTGCCAGCAGCGCGGAGGTGGGAAACTCTGGAAACACCATATATTTT	.	.	TRBV7-3	TRBJ1-3
CASSPPGGGISETQYF	TGTGCCAGCAGCCCCCCGGGAGGGGGTATTTCGGAGACCCAGTACTTC	TRBD2	.	TRBV7-8	TRBJ2-5
CASSGRGASKQKETQYF	TGTGCCAGTTCCGGGAGGGGGGCCTCGAAACAAAAAGAGACCCAGTACTTC	TRBD2	once	TRBV27	TRBJ2-5
CASSDLDRETNYGYTF	TGTGCCAGCAGCGACTTAGACAGGGAGACTAACTATGGCTACACCTTC	TRBD1	.	TRBV7-9	TRBJ1-2
CASSFGAGGSYEQYF	TGTGCCAGCAGTTTTGGAGCGGGGGGATCCTACGAGCAGTACTTC	TRBD2	.	TRBV27	TRBJ2-7
CASSHSGGGADTQYF	TGTGCCAGCAGCCATAGCGGGGGCGGGGCAGATACGCAGTATTTT	TRBD2	.	TRBV7-3	TRBJ2-3
CASSAQTELGNTIYF	TGTGCCAGCAGCGCCCAAACAGAACTTGGAAACACCATATATTTT	.	.	TRBV9	TRBJ1-3
CASSMDRDSGYTF	TGTGCCAGCAGCATGGACAGGGATAGTGGCTACACCTTC	TRBD1	.	TRBV7-2	TRBJ1-2
CASSKLASQNTGELFF	TGTGCCAGCAGCAAACTAGCGAGCCAGAACACCGGGGAGCTGTTTTTT	TRBD2	.	TRBV7-3	TRBJ2-2
CASRRDSNSNQPQHF	TGTGCCAGCAGACGGGACAGTAATAGCAATCAGCCCCAGCATTTT	TRBD1	.	TRBV6-6	TRBJ1-5
CATSENLQGADTQYF	TGTGCCACCAGTGAAAACCTCCAGGGTGCAGATACGCAGTATTTT	.	once	TRBV24-1	TRBJ2-3
CASSLGQGVNSPLHF	TGTGCCAGCAGCTTAGGACAGGGAGTTAATTCACCCCTCCACTTT	TRBD1	.	TRBV7-9	TRBJ1-6
CASSLTSGRHNEQFF	TGTGCCAGCAGCCTCACTAGCGGGAGACACAATGAGCAGTTCTTC	TRBD2	.	TRBV7-2	TRBJ2-1
CASSPQVNTEAFF	TGTGCCAGCAGCCCCCAGGTGAACACTGAAGCTTTCTTT	.	.	TRBV7-3	TRBJ1-1
CATSYRGSNQPQHF	TGTGCCACCAGTTACCGGGGTAGCAATCAGCCCCAGCATTTT	.	.	TRBV24-1	TRBJ1-5
CASSLAPGLAGGRWDTQYF	TGTGCCAGCAGCTTAGCCCCGGGACTAGCGGGGGGGCGTTGGGATACGCAGTATTTT	TRBD2	.	TRBV7-9	TRBJ2-3
CASSQDGIAGGPLTDTQYF	TGCGCCAGCAGCCAAGACGGGATAGCGGGAGGGCCATTAACAGATACGCAGTATTTT	TRBD2	.	TRBV4-3	TRBJ2-3
CASSSYPAGNSPLHF	TGTGCCAGCAGCTCATACCCGGCGGGCAATTCACCCCTCCACTTT	.	.	TRBV7-2	TRBJ1-6
CATAQEYYEQYF	TGTGCCACCGCACAGGAGTACTACGAGCAGTACTTC	.	.	TRBV15	TRBJ2-7
CASSLQGWRETQYF	TGTGCCAGCAGTCTACAGGGTTGGAGGGAGACCCAGTACTTC	.	.	TRBV6-5	TRBJ2-5
CASTPWGEYQPQHF	TGTGCCAGCACCCCCTGGGGGGAGTATCAGCCCCAGCATTTT	.	.	TRBV6-2/TRBV6-3	TRBJ1-5
CASSRDRGLYGYTF	TGTGCCAGCAGCCGGGACAGGGGGCTCTATGGCTACACCTTC	TRBD1	.	TRBV3-1/TRBV3-2	TRBJ1-2
CASTFAGNAEAFF	TGTGCCAGCACCTTTGCGGGGAACGCTGAAGCTTTCTTT	.	.	TRBV12-3/TRBV12-4	TRBJ1-1
CASSQDTGGVEKLFF	TGCGCCAGCAGCCAAGATACGGGTGGTGTTGAAAAACTGTTTTTT	.	once	TRBV4-3	TRBJ1-4
CASSPGTGMNTEAFF	TGTGCCAGCAGCCCTGGGACAGGGATGAACACTGAAGCTTTCTTT	TRBD1	.	TRBV2	TRBJ1-1
CASSDWSTASGRASTDTQYF	TGTGCCAGCAGTGATTGGAGTACGGCTAGCGGGAGGGCGAGCACAGATACGCAGTATTTT	TRBD2	.	TRBV6-1	TRBJ2-3
CASSLGLAGTGELFF	TGTGCCAGCAGCCTCGGACTAGCGGGCACCGGGGAGCTGTTTTTT	TRBD2	.	TRBV5-6	TRBJ2-2
CASKRGDRGYEQYF	TGTGCCAGCAAGCGGGGGGACAGGGGCTACGAGCAGTACTTC	.	.	TRBV6-5	TRBJ2-7